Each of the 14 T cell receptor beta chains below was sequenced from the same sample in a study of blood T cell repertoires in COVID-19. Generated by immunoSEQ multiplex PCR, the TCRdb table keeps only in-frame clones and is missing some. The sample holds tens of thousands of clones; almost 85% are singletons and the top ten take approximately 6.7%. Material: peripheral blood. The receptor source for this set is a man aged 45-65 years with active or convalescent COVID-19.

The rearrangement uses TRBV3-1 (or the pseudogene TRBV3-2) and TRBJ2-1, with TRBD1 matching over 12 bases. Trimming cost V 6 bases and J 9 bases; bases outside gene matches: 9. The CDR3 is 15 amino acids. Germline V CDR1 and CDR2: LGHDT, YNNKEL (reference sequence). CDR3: CASRSTGTGGSEQFF. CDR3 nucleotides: TGTGCCAGCAGGAGCACCGGGACAGGGGGCAGTGAGCAGTTCTTC.

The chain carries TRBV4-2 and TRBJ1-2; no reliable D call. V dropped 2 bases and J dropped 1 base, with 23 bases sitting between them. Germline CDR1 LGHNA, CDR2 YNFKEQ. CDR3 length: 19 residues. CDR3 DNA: TGTGCCAGCAGCCAACAAGTTATCCGGAACAGTATTATTAACTATGGCTACACCTTC. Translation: CASSQQVIRNSIINYGYTF.

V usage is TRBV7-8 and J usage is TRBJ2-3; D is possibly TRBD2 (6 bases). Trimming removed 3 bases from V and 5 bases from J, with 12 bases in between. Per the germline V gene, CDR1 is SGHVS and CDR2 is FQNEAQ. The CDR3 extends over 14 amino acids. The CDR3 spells CASSFSGFGDTQYF. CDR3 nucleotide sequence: TGTGCCAGCAGCTTCAGCGGGTTTGGAGATACGCAGTATTTT.

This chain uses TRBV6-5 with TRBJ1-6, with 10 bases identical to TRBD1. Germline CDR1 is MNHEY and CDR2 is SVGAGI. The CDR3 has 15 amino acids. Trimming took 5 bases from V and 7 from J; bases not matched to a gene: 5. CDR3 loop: CASSQGQGINSPLHF. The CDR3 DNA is TGTGCCAGCAGTCAGGGACAGGGGATAAATTCACCCCTCCACTTT.

CDR3 in DNA: TGTGCCAGCAGTGACAGGGGGTCTGGGGCCAACGTCCTGACTTTC. This translates into CASSDRGSGANVLTF. The V and J genes are TRBV7-2 and TRBJ2-6; the match to TRBD1 covers 9 bases. V was pared by 6 bases and J by 1 base, with 1 base of the junction left unmatched. The CDR3 consists of 15 residues. The germline V gene has CDR1 SGHTA and CDR2 FQGNSA.

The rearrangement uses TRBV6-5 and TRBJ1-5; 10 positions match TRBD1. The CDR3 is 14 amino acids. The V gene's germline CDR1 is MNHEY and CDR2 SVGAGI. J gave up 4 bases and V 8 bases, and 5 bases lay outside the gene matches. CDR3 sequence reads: CASQDRGPNQPQHF. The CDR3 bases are TGTGCCAGCCAAGACAGGGGGCCTAATCAGCCCCAGCATTTT.

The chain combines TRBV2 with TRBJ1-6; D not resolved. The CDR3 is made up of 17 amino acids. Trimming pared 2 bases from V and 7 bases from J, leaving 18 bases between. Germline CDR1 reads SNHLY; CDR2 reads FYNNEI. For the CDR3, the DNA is TGTGCCAGCAGTGAAATGGAGGGTCCCGCACCGAATTCACCCCTCCACTTT. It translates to CASSEMEGPAPNSPLHF.

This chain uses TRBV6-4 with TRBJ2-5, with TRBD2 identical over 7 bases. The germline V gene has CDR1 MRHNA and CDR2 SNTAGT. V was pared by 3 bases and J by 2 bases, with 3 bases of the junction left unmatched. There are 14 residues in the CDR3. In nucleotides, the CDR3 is TGTGCCAGCAGTGAGGGGGGGTTACAAGAGACCCAGTACTTC. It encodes CASSEGGLQETQYF.

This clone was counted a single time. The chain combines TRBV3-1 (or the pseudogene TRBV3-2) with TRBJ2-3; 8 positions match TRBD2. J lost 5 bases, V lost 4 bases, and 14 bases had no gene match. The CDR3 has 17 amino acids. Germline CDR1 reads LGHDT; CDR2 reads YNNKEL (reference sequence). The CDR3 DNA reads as TGTGCCAGCAGCCCCCTCAAGCGGGGGACCCCAGGAGATACGCAGTATTTT. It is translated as CASSPLKRGTPGDTQYF.

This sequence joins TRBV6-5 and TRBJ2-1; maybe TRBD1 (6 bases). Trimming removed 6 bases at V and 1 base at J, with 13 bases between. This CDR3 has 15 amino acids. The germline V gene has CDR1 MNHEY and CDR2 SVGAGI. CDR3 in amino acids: CASRTDRTSYNEQFF. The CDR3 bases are TGTGCCAGCAGAACAGACAGGACATCCTACAATGAGCAGTTCTTC.

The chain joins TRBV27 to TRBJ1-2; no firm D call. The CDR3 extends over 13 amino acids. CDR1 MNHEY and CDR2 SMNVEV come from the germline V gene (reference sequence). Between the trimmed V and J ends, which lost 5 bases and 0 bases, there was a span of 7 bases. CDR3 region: CASSLDSNYGYTF. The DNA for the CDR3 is TGTGCCAGCAGTCTCGACTCTAACTATGGCTACACCTTC.

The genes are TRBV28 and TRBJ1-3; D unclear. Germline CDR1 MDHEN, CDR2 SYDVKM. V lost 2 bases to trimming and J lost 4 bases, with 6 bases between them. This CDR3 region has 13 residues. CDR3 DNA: TGTGCCAGCAGTTTAGGCAGGGGAAACACCATATATTTT. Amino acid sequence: CASSLGRGNTIYF.

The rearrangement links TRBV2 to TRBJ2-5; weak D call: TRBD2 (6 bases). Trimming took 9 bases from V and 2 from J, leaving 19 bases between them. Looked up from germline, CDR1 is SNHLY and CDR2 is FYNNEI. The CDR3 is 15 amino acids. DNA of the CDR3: TGTGCCAGTTCCACCGGGACTCGGACTCAAGAGACCCAGTACTTC. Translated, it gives CASSTGTRTQETQYF.

The CDR3: CASSPQGGFDEKLFF. CDR3 coding DNA: TGCGCCAGCAGCCCCCAGGGTGGGTTCGATGAAAAACTGTTTTTT. The chain links TRBV5-1 to TRBJ1-4, with D tentatively TRBD1 (5 bases). The CDR3 is 15 amino acids. Trimming removed 4 bases at V and 6 bases at J, with 16 bases between. Germline V gene sequence: CDR1 SGHRS, CDR2 YFSETQ.